This T cell receptor beta chain was documented in a study of T cells in Graves' hyperthyroidism and ophthalmopathy. Whole-study results and caveats: Blood samples included most of the expanded thyroid clonotypes exceeding 0.001. Ophthalmopathy was distinguished from stable hyperthyroidism by 13 V-J signatures.

Any patient presenting with uncontrolled infection, other autoimmune disease, pregnancy or lactation was left out. V trimming: 7 bases; J trimming: 7 bases; junction bases outside the gene matches: 20. The CDR3 totals 19 residues. Germline loops: CDR1 MNHNS, CDR2 SASEGT. Using RNA transcripts as the source, TCR beta CDR3 regions were amplified. With the HTBI primer set, the TCR CDR3 went through a first round of RT-PCR. Using its own MiXCR run on the multiplex PCR reads, TCRdb lists one record per CDR3 protein. The sample shows approximately 590,000 distinct CDR3 sequences, approximately 14% of them seen only once. With respect to this clonotype: Its antigen is undetermined.

V and J are TRBV6-1 and TRBJ2-1, with 12 nucleotides matching TRBD2. The sequencing input was blood. The sequence was obtained from a woman younger than 45 with Graves' hyperthyroidism. This chain's CDR3 is CASIALGWASGRASNEQFF. In DNA, the CDR3 is TGTGCCAGCATCGCACTCGGCTGGGCTAGCGGGAGGGCCTCGAATGAGCAGTTCTTC.